What follows are 5 T cell receptor beta chains derived from one specimen sequenced in a study of blood T cell repertoires in COVID-19. Method: immunoSEQ multiplex PCR; TCRdb's copy keeps in-frame clones and lacks some. The sample consists of 140,000 to 150,000 clones, about 87% of them appearing once. Sequenced input: peripheral blood. These receptors were obtained from a human donor in a cohort sampled during active COVID-19.

The V gene is TRBV11-2, the J gene TRBJ1-2, with no clear D. The germline CDR1 and CDR2 sequences are SGHAT and FQNNGV. V lost 0 bases, J lost 9 bases, and 14 bases lay in between. The CDR3 spans 14 residues. CDR3 nucleotide sequence: TGTGCCAGCAGCTTAGATAAGGGAGAATGGAGCTACACCTTC. Translation gives CASSLDKGEWSYTF. Looking up the rest from reference TRBV11-2 and TRBJ1-2 gives the full variable domain: EAGVAQSPRYKIIEKRQSVAFWCNPISGHATLYWYQQILGQGPKLLIQFQNNGVVDDSQLPKDRFSAERLKGVDSTLKIQPAKLEDSAVYLCASSLDKGEWSYTFGSGTRLTVV.

This chain links TRBV30 with TRBJ2-3, with 12 nucleotides matching TRBD1. The length of the CDR3 is 15 residues. Germline V gene lookup returns CDR1 GTSNPN and CDR2 SVGIG (reference sequence). V was clipped by 4 bases and J by 4 bases; unmatched bases: 6. This CDR3 reads CAWTPGTGGADTQYF. CDR3 DNA sequence: TGTGCCTGGACCCCCGGGACAGGGGGCGCAGATACGCAGTATTTT.

CDR3 DNA: TGTGCCAGCAGCTTCCGACAGGACTATAATTCACCCCTCCACTTT. Translating gives CASSFRQDYNSPLHF. The V gene is TRBV5-6, the J gene TRBJ1-6; tentative D call: TRBD1 (6 bases). Germline lookup yields CDR1 SGHDT and CDR2 YYEEEE. V lost 2 bases and J 3 bases, leaving 9 bases between the germline ends. The CDR3 is 15 residues long. Looking up the rest from reference TRBV5-6 and TRBJ1-6 gives the full variable domain: DAGVTQSPTHLIKTRGQQVTLRCSPKSGHDTVSWYQQALGQGPQFIFQYYEEEERQRGNFPDRFSGHQFPNYSSELNVNALLLGDSALYLCASSFRQDYNSPLHFGNGTRLTVT.

This clone has only a few counts. This chain connects TRBV7-9 to TRBJ2-7, with a possible D match to TRBD1 (5 bases). The germline CDR1 and CDR2 sequences are SEHNR and FQNEAQ (reference sequence). The V end was cut by 5 bases, the J end by 1 base, with 12 bases between. The CDR3 loop spans 14 amino acids. CDR3 nucleotides: TGTGCCAGCAGCCGCAGGACAACTTCCTACGAGCAGTACTTC. Its translation: CASSRRTTSYEQYF. The whole variable domain, remainder taken from reference TRBV7-9 and TRBJ2-7, is DTGVSQNPRHKITKRGQNVTFRCDPISEHNRLYWYRQTLGQGPEFLTYFQNEAQLEKSRLLSDRFSAERPKGSFSTLEIQRTEQGDSAMYLCASSRRTTSYEQYFGPGTRLTVT.

The chain recombines TRBV18 with TRBJ2-1; perhaps TRBD2 as D (6 bases). The CDR3 runs to 15 residues. Germline V CDR1 and CDR2: KGHSH, LQKENI. The V end was cut by 1 base, the J end by 4 bases, with 11 bases between. The CDR3 coding sequence is TGTGCCAGCTCACCACTGCTAGCGCAGTACAATGAGCAGTTCTTC. It specifies CASSPLLAQYNEQFF.